This TCR beta chain was identified in a study of cytomegalovirus exposure and HLA in healthy donors (dated by TCRdb to 2016 to 2017). Background on the whole study: According to an earlier analysis of a few hundred of the donors, some 180 million T cells yielded roughly 110 million unique TCR beta sequences and around 300 Gb of sequence data. A later genetic analysis used genome-wide SNP genotypes for about 60% of the roughly 700 donors, treating that subset as a discovery cohort. An earlier analysis of some 600 of the donors applied high-throughput TCR beta sequencing to assess whether each TCR beta V gene segment acted as functional or pseudogenic. Donor age, sex, ethnicity and CMV serostatus were compiled together with the repertoire data. The study aimed to test whether cataloging public T cell receptors could reveal signatures of past pathogen exposure. A separate validation cohort of roughly 120 different subjects was used in addition to the 666-subject first cohort. On average, 235,054 unique TCR beta nucleotide sequences were sequenced per donor among a few hundred genotyped donors of the cohort, with 15% to 20% of those sequences being non-productive. Typing coverage varied by locus: roughly 629-640 donors for A, B, C, DRB1 and DQB1; approximately 500 for DQA1; about 570 for DPA1; roughly 470 for DPB1. A handful of DR-DQ haplotypes were treated as single units for association and clustering because of strong linkage in the cohort. Every repertoire in the discovery cohort had been generated on one and the same sequencing platform. The study combined high-throughput TCR immunosequencing, statistical association of individual TCRs with disease status, and machine learning to predict cytomegalovirus infection status. The later analysis used no new phenotypic data to find candidate immune exposures, relying instead on TCR beta sequences and their occurrence across donors. An early release that covered about 600 HLA-typed donors contained approximately 300 gigabases of sequencing data and around 85 million unique TCR sequences. Both class I and class II loci were covered by HLA typing, at four-digit resolution. The T cell repertoires of several hundred subjects were profiled by immunosequencing and related to cytomegalovirus serostatus. A later analysis re-examined previously published TCR beta repertoires from more than 600 donors and added high-resolution HLA genotyping to investigate patterns of TCR occurrence. Among the 398 genotyped donors, more than 70% belonged to the genetic ancestry cluster associated with self-reported Caucasian donors. What the research found in general, with its limitations: A later analysis reported that several top co-occurrence clusters appeared linked to parvovirus B19, influenza, CMV and Epstein-Barr virus. While some public TCRs were present in many individuals, most TCR sequences turned up only very rarely across donors. A later genetic analysis associated a missense DCLRE1C variant with V-gene and J-gene trimming of TCR beta chains, and an independent cohort replicated the association. A later analysis found that HLA-associated TCR beta chains were more clonally expanded and had lower generation probabilities than equally common non-associated chains. In a later analysis, around 15,000 TCR beta sequences were associated with specific HLA alleles at a false discovery rate of 0.05. Because counts were too low, 15 or so rarely observed V segments, including chromosome 9 orphons, were excluded from the earlier analysis of several hundred of the donors. According to a later analysis, most CMV-associated TCR beta chains appeared to be HLA-restricted, and the HLA associations seemed to be driven largely by CMV exposure. Immune exposure information for the cohort was limited to CMV serostatus. The presence/absence analyses assumed that sequencing depth was roughly uniform across donors, and that assumption may not be true. In vitro tests confirmed that a few of the cytomegalovirus-associated TCR beta chains recognize cytomegalovirus antigens. In this cohort, only TCR beta chains were sequenced, and detectable features were limited by the absence of alpha or paired-chain data. A cluster of highly shared sequence variants was judged likely to be a technical artifact of the sequencing pipeline. According to a later genetic analysis, donors in an Asian-associated ancestry cluster had fewer N-insertions in productive TCRs than the approximately 710-donor mean. According to the authors, the approach could potentially be generalized to other disease states and immunological phenotypes. Because HLA typing was missing for some donors at each locus, association tests included only the typed subset. Strong co-occurrence of HLA alleles, especially DR and DQ, made assigning TCR associations to individual alleles difficult. Linkage disequilibrium might explain the correlated functional status among segregating V segments, but an unknown experimental factor could not be ruled out. In the study, some 180 TCR beta chains were listed as associated with cytomegalovirus. According to a later analysis, TCR association rates differed among HLA loci, with DRB1 alleles showing the most associated TCRs and HLA-C alleles showing the fewest. The classifier was reported to diagnose cytomegalovirus status with high specificity and sensitivity in both the original and validation cohorts. In an earlier analysis of around 500 of the donors, most TCR beta V segments appeared in productive rearrangements about 87% or about 30% of the time, broadly matching IMGT annotations. A further reported finding was that TCR beta sequences accurately predicted the HLA-A and HLA-B alleles for most subjects in the first cohort. Because the 87-base-pair reads could not distinguish some IMGT-functional V segments, including TRBV6-2 and TRBV6-3, those segments were excluded.

The germline V end is reduced by 10 bases and the J end by 6 bases; junction bases left unmatched: 14. The germline V gene encodes CDR1 MDHEN and CDR2 SYDVKM. The CDR3 measures 17 amino acids from cysteine to phenylalanine. The retained sequence is limited to the CDR3, 51 bases, with the frame set at the first base. The cohort consisted of some 730 healthy bone marrow donors. At the time of sampling, all cohort members were nominally healthy, though unrecorded immune exposures were likely present. The donor was CMV seropositive and was included in the group of 270 or so seropositive cohort members. Every donor gave a peripheral blood sample, and the peripheral blood mononuclear cells from that sample were used for TCR beta sequencing. Genomic DNA was extracted from the blood cell samples with the Qiagen DNeasy Blood Extraction Kit. As to this clone: This receptor's antigen is unknown.

The receptor library was made with the immunoSEQ multiplex PCR assay. The multiplex PCR relied on a mix of 60 forward primers for TCR Vbeta segments and 13 reverse primers for TCR Jbeta segments. Amplification of the CDR3 region of rearranged TCR beta genes was performed with a multiplex PCR assay on genomic DNA. The amplified TCR beta libraries were sequenced on the Illumina HiSeq System as 87-base-pair reads. As for the original processing: A later analysis tallied 80 million to 95 million unique TCR beta chains across the 700 or so repertoires, and approximately 12 million of those chains were shared by two or more donors. Raw reads were error-corrected and collapsed into unique sequences with a nearest-neighbor algorithm that merged closely related sequences to remove PCR and sequencing errors. CDR3 sequences were aligned to IMGT reference sequences to assign V, D and J gene segments. Each retained sequence needed at least a six-nucleotide match to both a V gene segment and a J gene segment. Rearrangements were called productive when the CDR3 lacked stop codons and stayed in frame with V and J; all others were non-productive. Following IMGT convention, CDR3 was defined as the stretch from the second conserved V-encoded cysteine to the conserved J-encoded phenylalanine. In an earlier analysis of around 600 of the donors, sequences lacking an unambiguous match to a single V gene segment were excluded. An earlier analysis of about 600 of the donors called V segments functional above 56.7% productive rearrangements and segregating when the between-donor standard deviation exceeded 5%. A statistical classification framework was built for diagnosing cytomegalovirus status from the catalog of TCR beta chain sequences. In a later analysis, V and J genes were assigned by comparing TCR nucleotide sequences against IMGT/GENE-DB human TR gene sequences. The TCRdist pipeline was used in a later analysis to assign CDR3 sequences and most-parsimonious VDJ recombination scenarios. In a later analysis, each TCR beta chain was defined by its CDR3 amino acid sequence together with its V-gene family, and reads lacking a unique V-gene family were excluded. A later analysis removed 592 highly shared, low-generation-probability nucleotide sequences to deal with suspected cross-contamination and a sequencing artifact. In a later analysis, a clonal expansion index was calculated for each public chain from normalized within-repertoire ranks of inferred template counts. In a later analysis, generation probabilities were computed with a VDJ recombination model fitted to out-of-frame rearrangements, and the resulting probabilities were checked against IGoR. In a later analysis, hypergeometric tests were used to score TCR-TCR, TCR-HLA and TCR-CMV co-occurrence, with a repertoire-size bias correction applied to TCR pairs. A later analysis estimated false discovery rates by permuting HLA or CMV assignments 20 times. In a later analysis, co-occurring TCRs were grouped using DBSCAN, and TCRdist sequence similarity was added for clustering within HLA-allele-positive subsets. For co-occurrence clustering, repertoires with fewer than 30,000 or more than 120,000 public chains were excluded, along with five or six repertoires with anomalous nucleotide sharing. Imported from immuneACCESS, the table was reduced by TCRdb to in-frame sequences with V and J called. These copies leave out some clones; in studies compared against another copy, an unresolved V gene accounts for under half, and the cause of the remainder is not known. D and trimming were read from the DNA, whereas the V and J calls and clone size are those reported in that table. This sample's table carries about 55,000 clones. The ten largest clones capture approximately 9% of the sample.

The sample was PBMCs. This sequence was found in a man between 45 and 60 years old in good health and CMV-seropositive. This chain is built from TRBV28 and TRBJ2-3, with 15 bases aligning to TRBD2. The CDR3 here reads CAISLPGLAGGADTQYF. The bases read TGTGCCATCAGCCTACCGGGACTAGCGGGAGGAGCTGATACGCAGTATTTT.